This is a list of T cell receptor beta chains from one sample in a study of a mutant IDH1 vaccine in newly diagnosed glioma. These receptors' targets are unknown. Profiled with immunoSEQ multiplex PCR; TCRdb holds only in-frame clones, not every one. The data hold around 46,000 clones, with around four fifths observed a single time. Sequencing was performed on PBMCs, taken from a glioma patient whose treatment included an IDH1 peptide vaccine. The origin of the receptors is a man aged 45 to 65 with glioma. Both conserved end residues are trimmed from each CDR3. A D gene is named only where the DNA matches it firmly.

j_call d_call v_call cdr3_aa
TRBJ2-3 TRBD1 TRBV29-1 SAKTGPDTQY
TRBJ2-5 TRBD2 TRBV29-1 SVVAVGGQETQY
TRBJ1-5 NA TRBV10-3 AISESNEGTGPQH
TRBJ2-5 NA TRBV6-6 ASSQPASVETQY
TRBJ1-2 NA TRBV5-6 ATQVTGGLYGYT
TRBJ1-2 NA TRBV6-5 ASRSNYGYT
TRBJ2-1 NA TRBV5-8 ASSLELRRRSGYNEQF
TRBJ2-7 NA TRBV5-4 ASSSPGQPAYEQY
TRBJ2-7 TRBD1 TRBV9 ASSTYDRGVDEQY
TRBJ2-7 NA TRBV2 ASSDGRSYEQY
TRBJ2-2 NA TRBV4-3 ASSQVGGRHTGELF
TRBJ2-1 NA TRBV9 ASSVGVRGGQF
TRBJ1-2 TRBD1 TRBV7-2 ASSLSRQGAGNGYT
TRBJ1-1 NA TRBV30 AWGHKNTEAF
TRBJ2-3 NA TRBV5-8 ASSLGQGGDTQY
TRBJ1-4 NA TRBV5-6 ASSFAGVEKLF
TRBJ2-3 NA TRBV5-4 ASSFRGTDTQY
TRBJ1-2 NA TRBV30 AWSLLGGSGYT
TRBJ1-4 NA TRBV28 ASSQSDEKLF
TRBJ2-7 TRBD2 TRBV7-8 ASSYRRESVDEQY
TRBJ2-1 NA TRBV6-6 ASSRAGEPYNEQF
TRBJ1-1 TRBD1 TRBV27 ASTRSETGVPGVFLLNTEAF
TRBJ2-1 TRBD2 TRBV9 ASSVGIPGLAGGPSYNEQF
TRBJ2-7 TRBD1 TRBV7-9 ASSLVGRWDSTYEQY
TRBJ2-7 NA TRBV5-1 ASSLGGGYEQY
TRBJ1-5 NA TRBV5-8 ASSWREPQH
TRBJ1-2 NA TRBV20-1 SAKNYGYT
TRBJ1-1 TRBD1 TRBV7-9 ASSLRTGKEAF
TRBJ1-3 NA TRBV14 ASSPGRGNTIY
TRBJ2-7 TRBD1 TRBV18 ASSQDRGPSYEQY
TRBJ1-3 NA TRBV14 ASSQPGTTGTIY
TRBJ1-4 NA TRBV7-9 ASSTAGREKLF
TRBJ2-2 NA TRBV7-9 ASSPTVTGELF
TRBJ2-1 TRBD2 TRBV5-1 ASSPVGSGGTALSYNEQF
TRBJ2-1 NA TRBV9 ASSVAGNGGSYNEQF
TRBJ1-5 TRBD1 TRBV6-1 ASSVSGQNNQPQH
TRBJ2-1 TRBD2 TRBV6-1 ASTSAGGRYNEQF
TRBJ1-5 NA TRBV18 ASSPKTTGFNQPQH
TRBJ2-1 NA TRBV15 ATSRADVGAEQF
TRBJ2-3 TRBD2 TRBV5-5 ASTVGTSGGVDTQY
TRBJ2-7 NA TRBV27 ASSSGYEQY
TRBJ1-5 NA TRBV30 AWSDFGNQPQH
TRBJ1-1 TRBD1 TRBV7-2 ASSYPTGDTEAF
TRBJ2-2 TRBD2 TRBV5-4 ASSLGGSTGELF
TRBJ1-4 NA TRBV29-1 SVGRQDEKLF
TRBJ2-7 NA TRBV5-4 ASSLGRSLNEQY
TRBJ2-1 NA TRBV30 AWGRSSYNEQF
TRBJ2-7 TRBD1 TRBV5-1 ASSPGQPSSYEQY
TRBJ1-5 NA TRBV7-2 ASSLGALEPQH
TRBJ2-7 NA TRBV6-6 ASSYTLGSSYEQY
TRBJ1-5 NA TRBV2 ASSEGGPQH
TRBJ2-2 TRBD2 TRBV27 ASSLWRGALLF
TRBJ1-2 TRBD1 TRBV28 ASHPTGVEGYT
TRBJ2-6 NA TRBV18 ASSPYYDNSGANVLT
TRBJ1-1 NA TRBV13 ASSLGEGYTEAF
TRBJ2-7 NA TRBV18 ASSFRVGTYEQY
TRBJ1-5 NA TRBV28 ASSLARGTQPQH
TRBJ2-2 NA TRBV30 AWSGPTGELF
TRBJ2-1 TRBD1 TRBV29-1 SVEGGRDRGQGEQF